This record covers a single T cell receptor beta chain. The sample belongs to a study of blood T cell repertoires in COVID-19. In the original workflow: From reference gene primer amplification, estimates of nucleated cell counts were derived. The data were produced by immunoSEQ multiplex PCR, yet TCRdb's version contains in-frame clones alone and is incomplete. V and J calls and clone size follow that table, whereas D and trimming were derived from the DNA. The data contain 290,000 or so clones, roughly 90% of them seen just once; the ten biggest clones take up roughly 2.1%. The CDR3 length is 15 residues. V was trimmed by 0 bases and J by 8 bases, leaving 14 bases between them. Germline assignment: CDR1 SGDLS and CDR2 YYNGEE.

Sequences were obtained from peripheral blood. The chain carries TRBV9 and TRBJ1-4, with a weak D call TRBD1 (5 bases). The receptor comes from a young man with active or convalescent COVID-19. The CDR3 DNA is TGTGCCAGCAGCGTAGTGGGGGGTTCGGGCGAAAAACTGTTTTTT. Residues: CASSVVGGSGEKLFF. The full variable domain, with the rest looked up from reference TRBV9 and TRBJ1-4, is DSGVTQTPKHLITATGQRVTLRCSPRSGDLSVYWYQQSLDQGLQFLIQYYNGEERAKGNILERFSAQQFPDLHSELNLSSLELGDSALYFCASSVVGGSGEKLFFGSGTQLSVL.